This TCR beta chain was observed in a study of cytotoxic CD8 clonotypes in ibrutinib-treated CLL. Looking at the study overall: Response samples came after a median 12 months of treatment, range 6 to 36.

This clone was picked up many times. Here immunoSEQ multiplex PCR was the method, and the copy in TCRdb shows in-frame clones only, minus some. The sample lists 110,000 to 150,000 clones; around 76% were seen once. The sequenced sample was PBMCs, obtained after 24 months of ibrutinib treatment. This receptor was obtained from a human donor with chronic lymphocytic leukemia.

CDR3 sequence: CASSLELGSHEQYF. In nucleotides, the CDR3 is TGTGCCAGCAGCTTAGAACTGGGGTCCCACGAGCAGTACTTC. This chain links TRBV7-9 with TRBJ2-7, with D uncertain. CDR3 size: 14 residues. With 1 base removed from V and 5 bases from J, the gap between germline ends came to 12 bases. Germline CDR1 is SEHNR and CDR2 is FQNEAQ (reference sequence). Using reference TRBV7-9 and TRBJ2-7 for the parts outside the CDR3, the full variable domain is DTGVSQNPRHKITKRGQNVTFRCDPISEHNRLYWYRQTLGQGPEFLTYFQNEAQLEKSRLLSDRFSAERPKGSFSTLEIQRTEQGDSAMYLCASSLELGSHEQYFGPGTRLTVT.